Detailed here is one T cell receptor (beta chain). Its antigen is unknown. The CDR3 is 13 amino acids. Germline values: CDR1 SQVTM, CDR2 ANQGSEA. The sample is drawn from a study of CXCR3-negative and CXCR3-positive naive CD8 T cells. Study observations and caveats: Naive subsets were similarly diverse, while memory CD8+ repertoires were much less diverse.

Libraries were UMI-labeled 5' RACE TRB cDNA. Using the 5' RACE reads, TCRdb records one entry per CDR3 protein without DNA. This sample's table reports 65,000 to 75,000 distinct CDR3 sequences. Sequencing used naive CXCR3- CD8+ T cells from blood. Noted subset: CD45RO-CCR7+CD27+CD95- naive CD8+ T cells lacking CXCR3 (TNR3-). The J gene is TRBJ1-2, the V gene TRBV29-1; without DNA, the TCRdb call of TRBD1 cannot be checked. The origin of this receptor is a human donor in good health. Some clones in this sample may be carry-over from other donors' samples. CDR3 in amino acids: CSAKKGQDYGYTF.